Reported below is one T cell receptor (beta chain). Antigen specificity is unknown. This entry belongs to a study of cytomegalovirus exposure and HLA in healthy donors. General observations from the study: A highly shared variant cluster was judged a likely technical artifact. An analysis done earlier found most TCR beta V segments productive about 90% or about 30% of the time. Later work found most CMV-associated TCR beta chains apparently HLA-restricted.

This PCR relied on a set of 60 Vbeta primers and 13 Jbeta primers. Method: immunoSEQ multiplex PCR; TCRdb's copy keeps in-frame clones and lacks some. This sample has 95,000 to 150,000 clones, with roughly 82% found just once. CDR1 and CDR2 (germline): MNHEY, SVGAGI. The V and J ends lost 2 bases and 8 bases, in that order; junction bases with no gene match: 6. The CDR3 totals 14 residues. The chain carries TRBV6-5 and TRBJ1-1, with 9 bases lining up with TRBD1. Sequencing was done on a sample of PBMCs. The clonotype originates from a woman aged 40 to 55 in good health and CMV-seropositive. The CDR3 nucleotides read TGTGCCAGCAGTTACGGACAGGGGTTTGGGGAAGCTTTCTTT. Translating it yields CASSYGQGFGEAFF.